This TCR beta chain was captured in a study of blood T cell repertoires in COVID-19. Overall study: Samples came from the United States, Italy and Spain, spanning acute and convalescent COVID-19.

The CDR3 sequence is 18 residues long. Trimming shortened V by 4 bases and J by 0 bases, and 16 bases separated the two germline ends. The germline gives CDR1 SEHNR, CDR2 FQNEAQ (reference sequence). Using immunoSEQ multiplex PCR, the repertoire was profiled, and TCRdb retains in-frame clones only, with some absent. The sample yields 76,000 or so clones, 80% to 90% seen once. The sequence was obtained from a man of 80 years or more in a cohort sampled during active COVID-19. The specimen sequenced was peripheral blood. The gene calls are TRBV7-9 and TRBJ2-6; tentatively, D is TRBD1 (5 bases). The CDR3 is CASSSRVYRFSGANVLTF. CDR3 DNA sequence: TGTGCCAGCAGCTCTCGGGTCTACAGGTTCTCTGGGGCCAACGTCCTGACTTTC.